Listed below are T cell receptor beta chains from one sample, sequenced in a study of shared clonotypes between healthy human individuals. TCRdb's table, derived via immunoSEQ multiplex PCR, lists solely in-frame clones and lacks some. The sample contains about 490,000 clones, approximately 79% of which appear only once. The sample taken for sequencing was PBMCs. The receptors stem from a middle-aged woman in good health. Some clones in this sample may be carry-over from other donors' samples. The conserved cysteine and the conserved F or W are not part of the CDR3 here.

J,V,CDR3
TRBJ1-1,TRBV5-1,ASSPDRGLDEAF
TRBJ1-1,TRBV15,ATSQTGYTEAF
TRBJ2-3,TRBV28,ASSTTGVTDTQY
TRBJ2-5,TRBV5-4,ASSSVGGQETQY
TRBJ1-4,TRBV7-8,ASSSGTDLRFEKLF
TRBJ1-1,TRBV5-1,ASSTQGITEAF
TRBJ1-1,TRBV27,ASPQVMNTEAF
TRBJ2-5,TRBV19,ASRGGAETQY
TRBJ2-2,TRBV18,ASPRSPGTDTGELF
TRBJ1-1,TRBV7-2,ASRLGGASNTEAF
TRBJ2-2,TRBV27,ASSTRTSGFIGELF
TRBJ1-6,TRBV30,AWRSSYNSPLH
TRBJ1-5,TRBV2,ASKGQSNQPQH
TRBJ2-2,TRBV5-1,ASSLTGTGAGELF
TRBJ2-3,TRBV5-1,ASSLVPGERTDTQY
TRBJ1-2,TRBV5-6,ASSLEVTNYGYT
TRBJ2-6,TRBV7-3,ASSLKASGSTGANVLT